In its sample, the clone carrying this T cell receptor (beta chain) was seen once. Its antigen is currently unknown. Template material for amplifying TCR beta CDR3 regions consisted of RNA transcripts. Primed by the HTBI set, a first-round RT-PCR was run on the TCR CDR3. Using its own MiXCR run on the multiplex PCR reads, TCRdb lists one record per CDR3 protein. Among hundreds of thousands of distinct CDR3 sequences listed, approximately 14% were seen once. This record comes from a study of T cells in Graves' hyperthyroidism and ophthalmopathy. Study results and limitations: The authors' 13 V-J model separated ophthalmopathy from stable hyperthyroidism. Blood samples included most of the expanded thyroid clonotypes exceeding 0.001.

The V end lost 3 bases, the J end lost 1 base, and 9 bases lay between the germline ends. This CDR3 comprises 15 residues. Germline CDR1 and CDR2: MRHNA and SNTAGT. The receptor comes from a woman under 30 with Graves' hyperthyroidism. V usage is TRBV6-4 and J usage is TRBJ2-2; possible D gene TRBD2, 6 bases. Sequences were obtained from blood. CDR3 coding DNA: TGTGCCAGCAGTGAAGAGGGAGGGAACACCGGGGAGCTGTTTTTT. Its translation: CASSEEGGNTGELFF.